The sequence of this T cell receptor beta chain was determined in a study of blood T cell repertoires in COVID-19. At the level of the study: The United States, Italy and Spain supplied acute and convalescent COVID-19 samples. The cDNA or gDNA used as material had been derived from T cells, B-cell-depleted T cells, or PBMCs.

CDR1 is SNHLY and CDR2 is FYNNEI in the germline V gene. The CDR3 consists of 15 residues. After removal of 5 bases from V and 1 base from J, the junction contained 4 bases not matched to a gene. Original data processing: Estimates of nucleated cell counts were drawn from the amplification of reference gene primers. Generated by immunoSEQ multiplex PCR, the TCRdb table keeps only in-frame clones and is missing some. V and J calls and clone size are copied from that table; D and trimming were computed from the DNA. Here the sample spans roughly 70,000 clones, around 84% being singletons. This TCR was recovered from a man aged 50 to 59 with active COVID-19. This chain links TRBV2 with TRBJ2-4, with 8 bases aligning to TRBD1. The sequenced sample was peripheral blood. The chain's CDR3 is CASSWGQEAKNIQYF. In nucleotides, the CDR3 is TGTGCCAGCAGTTGGGGACAGGAGGCCAAAAACATTCAGTACTTC.